What follows are 30 T cell receptor beta chains derived from one specimen sequenced in a study of OX40 agonist ivuxolimab in advanced cancers. Sequencing was performed with immunoSEQ multiplex PCR; in TCRdb, only in-frame clones are kept and a portion is missing. Here the sample spans tens of thousands of clones, over 60% being singletons. Specimen: CD4+ or CD8+ T cells sorted from blood, collected in a trial of the OX40 agonist ivuxolimab. These receptors were obtained from an adult with an advanced solid tumor such as melanoma, head and neck, liver or kidney cancer.

The rearrangement joins TRBV6-5 to TRBJ1-5, with D perhaps TRBD1 (5 bases). This CDR3 contains 14 residues. CDR1 is MNHEY, CDR2 SVGAGI, per germline. Between the trimmed V and J ends, which lost 5 bases and 0 bases, there was a span of 8 bases. The CDR3 nucleotides read TGTGCCAGCAGTCAAGGGGCTAGCAATCAGCCCCAGCATTTT. Encoded protein: CASSQGASNQPQHF.

The V gene is TRBV7-9, the J gene TRBJ1-1; TRBD1 matches at 7 bases. The junction had 9 bases not matched to a gene; V was cut back by 3 bases and J by 5 bases. Germline V gene data show CDR1 as SEHNR and CDR2 as FQNEAQ (reference sequence). The length of the CDR3 is 15 residues. The CDR3: CASSFSWTGGTEAFF. For the CDR3, the DNA is TGTGCCAGCAGCTTCTCATGGACAGGAGGAACTGAAGCTTTCTTT. The full variable domain, in which reference TRBV7-9 and TRBJ1-1 provide the parts outside the CDR3, is DTGVSQNPRHKITKRGQNVTFRCDPISEHNRLYWYRQTLGQGPEFLTYFQNEAQLEKSRLLSDRFSAERPKGSFSTLEIQRTEQGDSAMYLCASSFSWTGGTEAFFGQGTRLTVV.

The chain links TRBV7-9 to TRBJ1-6, with 7 bases aligning to TRBD1. CDR1 and CDR2 from the germline V gene are SEHNR and FQNEAQ (reference sequence). The CDR3 is 15 residues long. Trimming removed 5 bases from V and 10 bases from J; junction bases left unmatched: 11. The CDR3 DNA sequence: TGTGCCAGCAGCCCATTAGGACAGGCTCGGTCACCCCTCCACTTT. It translates to CASSPLGQARSPLHF.

The V gene is TRBV2, the J gene TRBJ2-5; 8 bases align to TRBD2. The junction had 11 bases not matched to a gene; V was cut back by 6 bases and J by 5 bases. The germline V gene encodes CDR1 SNHLY and CDR2 FYNNEI. The CDR3 totals 15 residues. The CDR3 spells CASSILRGARETQYF. The CDR3 DNA is TGTGCCAGCAGCATACTGCGGGGGGCTCGGGAGACCCAGTACTTC.

This rearrangement joins TRBV27 to TRBJ1-6; the D is unclear. Trimming stripped 5 bases from V and 2 bases from J, with 16 bases between. CDR1 is MNHEY and CDR2 is SMNVEV in the germline V gene (reference sequence). The CDR3 covers 17 residues. The CDR3 loop is CASSPSTVPAYNSPLHF. In DNA form, the CDR3 reads TGTGCCAGCAGTCCTTCGACGGTCCCGGCCTATAATTCACCCCTCCACTTT.

The V call is TRBV21-1, the J call TRBJ1-1; TRBD1 reflects the table's D call only, with no check against the DNA. TRBV21-1 is classified as a pseudogene. CDR3 length: 17 residues. CDR3 sequence: CASSNELLQGAATEAFF. The CDR3 DNA is TGTGCCAGCAGCAATGAACTCTTACAGGGGGCGGCCACTGAAGCTTTCTTT.

The CDR3 bases are TGTGCCAGCAGCGTCGCAGGGGACTATGGCTACACCTTC. Residues: CASSVAGDYGYTF. The chain couples TRBV5-4 to TRBJ1-2, with D possibly matching TRBD1 (6 bases). CDR3 length: 13 residues. Germline V lookup: CDR1 SGHNT, CDR2 YYREEE (reference sequence). Trimming took 4 bases from V and 3 from J, leaving 10 bases between them. Full variable domain (remainder filled in from reference TRBV5-4 and TRBJ1-2): ETGVTQSPTHLIKTRGQQVTLRCSSQSGHNTVSWYQQALGQGPQFIFQYYREEENGRGNFPPRFSGLQFPNYSSELNVNALELDDSALYLCASSVAGDYGYTFGSGTRLTVV.

CDR3 in amino acids: CASSPGQGASLSTEAFF. CDR3 DNA sequence: TGTGCCAGCAGCCCGGGACAGGGGGCGAGTTTGTCCACTGAAGCTTTCTTT. V and J are TRBV5-8 and TRBJ1-1, with 12 bases matching TRBD1. The germline V gene encodes CDR1 SGHTS and CDR2 YDEGEE. The V gene end was trimmed by 4 bases and the J gene end by 4 bases; junction bases not matched to a gene: 11. The CDR3 has 17 residues.

V usage is TRBV6-5 and J usage is TRBJ1-2; D uncertain. CDR1 and CDR2 (germline): MNHEY, SVGAGI. Deletions cut 7 bases from V and 7 bases from J, with 19 bases between. The CDR3 is made up of 14 amino acids. In DNA form, the CDR3 reads TGTGCCAGCACCTCACCCCAGAGACAAAGTGGCTACACCTTC. This gives the protein CASTSPQRQSGYTF.

This clone was counted only a few times. V usage is TRBV9 and J usage is TRBJ1-2; 7 nucleotides align to TRBD1. Germline V gene sequence: CDR1 SGDLS, CDR2 YYNGEE. This CDR3 is 16 amino acids long. The V gene end was trimmed by 0 bases and the J gene end by 4 bases; junction bases not matched to a gene: 9. CDR3 nucleotide sequence: TGTGCCAGCAGCGTAGGTATAGGGGGCCTTGGCTATGGCTACACCTTC. Amino acid sequence: CASSVGIGGLGYGYTF.

This clone was counted a few times. This sequence joins TRBV20-1 and TRBJ1-2; 8 positions agree with TRBD1. The CDR3 has 11 residues. Germline CDR1 DFQATT, CDR2 SNEGSKA (reference sequence). The V gene end was trimmed by 5 bases and the J gene end by 4 bases; junction bases not matched to a gene: 0. This CDR3 is CSADRGYGYTF. DNA of the CDR3: TGCAGTGCTGACAGGGGCTATGGCTACACCTTC.

The rearrangement links TRBV28 to TRBJ1-1; 7 bases line up with TRBD1. This CDR3 is 15 amino acids long. V shed 7 bases and J 1 base; nucleotides not matched to a gene: 9. The germline gives CDR1 MDHEN, CDR2 SYDVKM. CDR3 sequence: CASIMTGSRNTEAFF. The CDR3, as DNA: TGTGCCAGCATCATGACAGGGTCGAGGAACACTGAAGCTTTCTTT. Full variable domain (outside the CDR3, taken from reference TRBV28 and TRBJ1-1): DVKVTQSSRYLVKRTGEKVFLECVQDMDHENMFWYRQDPGLGLRLIYFSYDVKMKEKGDIPEGYSVSREKKERFSLILESASTNQTSMYLCASIMTGSRNTEAFFGQGTRLTVV.

This clone was counted a few times. The genes are TRBV19 and TRBJ1-1; no firm D call. The CDR3 consists of 15 residues. Germline values: CDR1 LNHDA, CDR2 SQIVND (reference sequence). Trimming shortened V by 3 bases and J by 2 bases, and 13 bases separated the two germline ends. Here the CDR3 reads CASSMGGGVNTEAFF. DNA of the CDR3: TGTGCCAGTAGTATGGGTGGCGGGGTAAACACTGAAGCTTTCTTT.

The chain links TRBV19 to TRBJ1-4, with 10 bases matching TRBD1. The CDR3 spans 15 residues. Looked up from germline, CDR1 is LNHDA and CDR2 is SQIVND (reference sequence). After removal of 6 bases from V and 5 bases from J, the junction contained 6 bases not matched to a gene. CDR3 protein: CASRPATGGNEKLFF. The CDR3 coding sequence is TGTGCCAGTAGACCTGCGACAGGGGGCAATGAAAAACTGTTTTTT.

The chain recombines TRBV19 with TRBJ1-5, with no clear D. V was shortened by 6 bases and J by 3 bases, with 15 bases between the two germline ends. From germline, CDR1 is LNHDA and CDR2 SQIVND (reference sequence). CDR3 length: 15 residues. This CDR3 reads CASRDSGSYNQPQHF. CDR3 nucleotides: TGTGCCAGTAGGGATTCGGGGTCCTACAATCAGCCCCAGCATTTT.

The rearrangement uses TRBV18 and TRBJ1-1; 8 bases fit TRBD1. The CDR3 loop spans 15 amino acids. V trimming: 0 bases; J trimming: 4 bases; junction bases outside the gene matches: 4. Germline CDR1 and CDR2: KGHSH and LQKENI. The CDR3 here is CASSPPQGAGTEAFF. As DNA, the CDR3 is TGTGCCAGCTCACCACCTCAGGGGGCTGGCACTGAAGCTTTCTTT.

CDR3 sequence: CASSRSTGVGNNEQFF. CDR3 nucleotides: TGCGCCAGCAGCCGCTCGACAGGGGTCGGCAACAATGAGCAGTTCTTC. V and J are TRBV4-1 and TRBJ2-1, with TRBD1 matching 8 bases. CDR3 size: 16 residues. J gave up 5 bases and V 4 bases, and 10 bases lay outside the gene matches. Germline CDR1 and CDR2: MGHRA and YSYEKL.

V and J are TRBV2 and TRBJ1-5, with TRBD1 identical over 7 bases. This CDR3 region has 16 residues. Germline trimming cut 7 bases from V and 4 bases from J; bases unmatched to any gene: 13. Germline V CDR1 and CDR2: SNHLY, FYNNEI. In nucleotides, the CDR3 is TGTGCCAGCACTCCACCGACCGGGACAGCGAATCAGCCCCAGCATTTT. This encodes CASTPPTGTANQPQHF.

J is TRBJ1-1 and V is TRBV6-1; D unclear. Germline CDR1 reads MNHNS; CDR2 reads SASEGT. The V gene lost 6 bases and the J gene lost 5 bases, with 13 bases spanning the gap. The CDR3 has 13 residues. In DNA form, the CDR3 reads TGTGCCAGCAGCAGGACGGTGAGGACTGAAGCTTTCTTT. It encodes CASSRTVRTEAFF.

By proportion, this clone is medium-sized. This chain joins TRBV27 and TRBJ2-7; 9 bases line up with TRBD1. The V segment lost 5 bases and the J segment 3 bases; nucleotides outside the gene matches: 5. The CDR3 loop spans 14 amino acids. The V gene's germline CDR1 is MNHEY and CDR2 SMNVEV (reference sequence). The CDR3 reads CASSVQGANYEQYF. As DNA, the CDR3 is TGTGCCAGCAGTGTACAGGGGGCGAACTACGAGCAGTACTTC.

The chain recombines TRBV2 with TRBJ1-5; D perhaps matches TRBD1 (5 bases). Germline V CDR1 and CDR2: SNHLY, FYNNEI. With 2 bases removed from V and 6 bases from J, the gap between germline ends came to 11 bases. There are 14 residues in the CDR3. CDR3 residues: CASSEQGDGQPQHF. CDR3 in DNA: TGTGCCAGCAGTGAACAGGGAGATGGTCAGCCCCAGCATTTT.

V usage is TRBV6-5 and J usage is TRBJ1-2; D uncertain. V lost 6 bases to trimming and J lost 4 bases, with 12 bases between them. CDR3 length equals 13 residues. Germline CDR1 and CDR2: MNHEY and SVGAGI. CDR3 DNA: TGTGCCAGCAGAAACAGCCCTTCCTATGGCTACACCTTC. Protein sequence: CASRNSPSYGYTF.

The rearrangement joins TRBV4-1 to TRBJ2-2; 11 nucleotides align to TRBD1. There are 16 residues in the CDR3. Germline V lookup: CDR1 MGHRA, CDR2 YSYEKL. V trimming: 5 bases; J trimming: 7 bases; junction bases outside the gene matches: 9. The DNA for the CDR3 is TGCGCCAGCAGCGACCGGGACAGGGGGTCCTTCGGGGAGCTGTTTTTT. This sequence encodes CASSDRDRGSFGELFF.

The chain joins TRBV7-9 to TRBJ1-5, with 7 bases matching TRBD1. J gave up 5 bases and V 5 bases, and 6 bases lay outside the gene matches. This CDR3 spans 14 amino acids. Germline assignment: CDR1 SEHNR and CDR2 FQNEAQ (reference sequence). CDR3 sequence: CASSIDRADQPQHF. The DNA for the CDR3 is TGTGCCAGCAGCATAGACAGGGCGGATCAGCCCCAGCATTTT.

V and J are TRBV6-6 and TRBJ1-2, with D unresolved. Trimming left V 4 bases short and J 1 base short, with 10 bases between. The CDR3 runs 14 residues. CDR1 MNHNY and CDR2 SVGAGI come from the germline V gene (reference sequence). CDR3 region: CASSSTAVNYGYTF. CDR3 bases: TGTGCCAGCAGTTCGACGGCAGTTAACTATGGCTACACCTTC.

V and J are TRBV11-2 and TRBJ2-1; TRBD1 aligns across 9 bases. Germline V gene data show CDR1 as SGHAT and CDR2 as FQNNGV. This CDR3 is 16 amino acids long. The J segment lost 8 bases and the V segment lost 1 base, leaving 9 bases of the junction unmatched. CDR3 DNA sequence: TGTGCCAGCAGCTTAGCCCCGGGACAGGGTTATCATGAGCAGTTCTTC. Protein: CASSLAPGQGYHEQFF.

The rearrangement joins TRBV10-3 to TRBJ1-2, with a tentative D call TRBD1 (5 bases). The V gene's germline CDR1 is ENHRY and CDR2 SYGVKD. V shed 5 bases and J shed 7 bases, with 17 bases lying between them. CDR3 length: 14 amino acids. This chain's CDR3 is CAISPNRDRPGYTF. DNA of the CDR3: TGTGCCATCAGTCCAAACCGGGACCGCCCTGGCTACACCTTC.

V is TRBV5-1 and J is TRBJ2-3; D may correspond to TRBD1 or TRBD2 (5 bases each). Trimming cost V 5 bases and J 2 bases, with 12 bases left between them. Germline V gene sequence: CDR1 SGHRS, CDR2 YFSETQ. The CDR3 consists of 14 residues. The CDR3 reads CASSWDHYTDTQYF. In nucleotides, the CDR3 is TGCGCCAGCAGTTGGGACCATTACACAGATACGCAGTATTTT.

This clone was seen only once. Sequence at one end of the junction differs from germline and may be a read error. The sample contains more than one DNA sequence encoding this CDR3. The rearrangement joins TRBV19 to TRBJ2-2, with D possibly being TRBD1 or TRBD2 (5 bases each). The CDR3 is 17 amino acids. CDR1 is LNHDA, CDR2 SQIVND, per germline (reference sequence). This CDR3 reads CASNAGASYANTGELFF. DNA of the CDR3: TGTGCCAGTAACGCTGGGGCTAGCTACGCGAACACCGGGGAACTGTTTTTT.

The rearrangement links TRBV15 to TRBJ1-2; 9 positions agree with TRBD1. Unmatched junction bases numbered 6, after V lost 5 bases and J lost 2 bases. The CDR3 runs 15 residues. Germline V gene sequence: CDR1 LNHNV, CDR2 YYDKDF (reference sequence). CDR3 loop: CATSEAGTGNYGYTF. The CDR3 region has the DNA TGTGCCACCAGCGAAGCCGGGACAGGGAACTATGGCTACACCTTC.